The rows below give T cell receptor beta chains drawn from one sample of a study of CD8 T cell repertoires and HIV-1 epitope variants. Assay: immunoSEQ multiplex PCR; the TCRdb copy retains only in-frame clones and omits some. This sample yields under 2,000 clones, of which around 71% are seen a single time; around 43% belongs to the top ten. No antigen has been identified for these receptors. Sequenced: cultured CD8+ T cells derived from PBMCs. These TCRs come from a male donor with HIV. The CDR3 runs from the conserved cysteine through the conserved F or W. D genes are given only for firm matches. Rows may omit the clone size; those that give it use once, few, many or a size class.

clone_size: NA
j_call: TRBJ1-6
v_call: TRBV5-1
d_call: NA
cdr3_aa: CASKGTQDNSPLHF
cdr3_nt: TGCGCCAGCAAAGGGACACAAGATAATTCACCCCTCCACTTT

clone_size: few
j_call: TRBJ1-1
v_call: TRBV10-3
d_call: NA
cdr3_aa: CASNPGDTEAFF
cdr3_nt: TGTGCCTCCAATCCGGGGGACACTGAAGCTTTCTTT

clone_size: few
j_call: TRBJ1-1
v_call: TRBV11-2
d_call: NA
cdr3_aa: CASSLDLRGSTEAFF
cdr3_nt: TGTGCCAGCAGCTTAGATCTTCGAGGGAGCACTGAAGCTTTCTTT

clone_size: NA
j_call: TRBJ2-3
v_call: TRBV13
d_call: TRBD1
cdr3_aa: CASSFLPDRVADTQYF
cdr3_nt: TGTGCCAGCAGCTTCTTACCGGACAGGGTTGCGGATACGCAGTATTTT

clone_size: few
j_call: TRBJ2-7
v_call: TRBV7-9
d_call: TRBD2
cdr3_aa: CASRLDGPSGAPYEQYF
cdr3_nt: TGTGCCAGCAGATTAGATGGTCCTAGCGGAGCCCCCTACGAGCAGTACTTC

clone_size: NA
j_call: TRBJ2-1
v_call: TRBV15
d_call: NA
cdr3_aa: CATSRDRTESFYNEQFF
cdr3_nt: TGTGCCACCAGCAGAGATCGGACAGAGTCCTTTTACAATGAGCAGTTCTTC

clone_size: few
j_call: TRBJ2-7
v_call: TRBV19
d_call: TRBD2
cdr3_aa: CASSIRLAGIYEQYF
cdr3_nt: TGTGCCAGTAGTATCCGACTAGCGGGGATTTACGAGCAGTACTTC

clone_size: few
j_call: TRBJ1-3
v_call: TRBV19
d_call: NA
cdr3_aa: CASSAGQFGNTIYF
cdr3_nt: TGTGCCAGTAGTGCTGGACAGTTTGGAAACACCATATATTTT

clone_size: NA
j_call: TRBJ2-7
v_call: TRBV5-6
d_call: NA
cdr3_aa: CASSLALAEQYF
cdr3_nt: TGTGCCAGCAGCTTGGCGCTTGCCGAGCAGTACTTC

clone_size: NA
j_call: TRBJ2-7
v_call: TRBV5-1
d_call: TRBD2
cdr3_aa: CASSPAGTRNDEQYF
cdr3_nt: TGCGCCAGCAGCCCGGCCGGGACTAGAAACGACGAGCAGTACTTC

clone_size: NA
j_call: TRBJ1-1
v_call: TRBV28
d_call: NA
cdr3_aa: CASSRDGNTEAFF
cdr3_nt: TGTGCCAGCAGCAGGGACGGGAACACTGAAGCTTTCTTT

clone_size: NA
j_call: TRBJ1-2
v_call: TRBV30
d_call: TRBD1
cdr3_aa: CAWSVPGGVYGYTF
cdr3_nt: TGTGCCTGGAGTGTTCCAGGGGGCGTCTATGGCTACACCTTC

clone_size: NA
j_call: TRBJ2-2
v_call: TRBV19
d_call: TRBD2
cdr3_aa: CASSGTSLSKNTGELFF
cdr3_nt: TGTGCCAGTAGTGGGACTAGCTTAAGCAAGAACACCGGGGAGCTGTTTTTT

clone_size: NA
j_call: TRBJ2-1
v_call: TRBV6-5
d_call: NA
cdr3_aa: CASSYSMVISYNEQFF
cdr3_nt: TGTGCCAGCAGTTACTCGATGGTCATTTCCTACAATGAGCAGTTCTTC

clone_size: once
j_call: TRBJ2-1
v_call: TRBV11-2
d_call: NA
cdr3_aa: CASSLATGTYNEQFF
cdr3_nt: TGTGCCAGCAGCTTAGCCACAGGAACCTACAATGAGCAGTTCTTC

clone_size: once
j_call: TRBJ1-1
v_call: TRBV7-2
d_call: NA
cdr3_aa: CASSLVSGTQEAFF
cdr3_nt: TGTGCCAGCAGCTTAGTATCGGGGACACAAGAAGCTTTCTTT

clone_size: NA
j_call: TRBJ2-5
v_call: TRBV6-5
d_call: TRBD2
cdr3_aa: CASSYDGASGETQYF
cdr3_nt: TGTGCCAGCAGTTACGACGGGGCTAGCGGGGAGACCCAGTACTTC

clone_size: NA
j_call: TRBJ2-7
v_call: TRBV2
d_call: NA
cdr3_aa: CASRAQSSSYEQYF
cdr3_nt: TGTGCCAGCAGGGCACAGAGCAGCTCCTACGAGCAGTACTTC

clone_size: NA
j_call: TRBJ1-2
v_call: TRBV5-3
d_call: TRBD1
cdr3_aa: CARTGTANYGYTF
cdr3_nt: TGTGCCAGAACCGGGACAGCTAACTATGGCTACACCTTC

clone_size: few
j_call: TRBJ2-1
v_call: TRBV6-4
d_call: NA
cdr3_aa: CASSDSFDEQFF
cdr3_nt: TGTGCCAGCAGTGACTCATTCGATGAGCAGTTCTTC

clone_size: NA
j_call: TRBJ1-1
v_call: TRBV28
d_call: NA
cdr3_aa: CASSLYGTSNTEAFF
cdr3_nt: TGTGCCAGCAGTTTATACGGGACCTCGAACACTGAAGCTTTCTTT

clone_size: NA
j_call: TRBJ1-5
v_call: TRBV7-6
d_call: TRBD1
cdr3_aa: CASSQGQSNQPQHF
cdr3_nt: TGTGCCAGCAGCCAGGGACAGAGCAATCAGCCCCAGCATTTT

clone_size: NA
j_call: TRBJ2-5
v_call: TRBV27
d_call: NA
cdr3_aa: CASSLGGQGGETQYF
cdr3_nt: TGTGCCAGCAGTTTAGGAGGGCAGGGCGGAGAGACCCAGTACTTC

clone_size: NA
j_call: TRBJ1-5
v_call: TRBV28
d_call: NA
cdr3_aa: CASSLRGVGNQPQHF
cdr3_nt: TGTGCCAGCAGTTTGAGGGGGGTCGGCAATCAGCCCCAGCATTTT

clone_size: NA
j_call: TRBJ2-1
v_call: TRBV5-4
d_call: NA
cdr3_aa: CASRGTASGLPPFF
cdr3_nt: TGTGCCAGCAGAGGGACAGCTAGCGGTCTACCCCCGTTCTTC

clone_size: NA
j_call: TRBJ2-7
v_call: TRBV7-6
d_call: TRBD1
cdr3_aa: CASSLGQGAFGHEQYF
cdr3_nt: TGTGCCAGCAGCTTAGGCCAGGGGGCCTTCGGGCACGAGCAGTACTTC

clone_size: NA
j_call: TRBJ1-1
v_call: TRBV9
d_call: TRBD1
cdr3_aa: CASSASGGSGTEAFF
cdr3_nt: TGTGCCAGCAGCGCGTCAGGGGGCTCGGGGACTGAAGCTTTCTTT

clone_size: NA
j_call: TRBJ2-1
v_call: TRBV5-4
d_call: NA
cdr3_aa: CASSLDSYNEQFF
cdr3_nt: TGTGCCAGCAGCTTGGACAGTTACAATGAGCAGTTCTTC

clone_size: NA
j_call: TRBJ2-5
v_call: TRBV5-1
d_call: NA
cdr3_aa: CASSPGGLETQYF
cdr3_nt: TGCGCCAGCAGCCCTGGGGGTCTCGAGACCCAGTACTTC

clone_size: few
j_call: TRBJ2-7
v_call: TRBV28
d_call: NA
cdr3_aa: CASSLLLISYEQYF
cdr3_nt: TGTGCCAGCAGTCTTCTCTTGATCTCCTACGAGCAGTACTTC

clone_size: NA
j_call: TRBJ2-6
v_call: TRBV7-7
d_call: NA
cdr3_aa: CASGGESGANVLTF
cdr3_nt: TGTGCTAGCGGCGGGGAGTCTGGGGCCAACGTCCTGACTTTC

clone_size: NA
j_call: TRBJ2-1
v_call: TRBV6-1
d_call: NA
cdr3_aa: CASSELGGNEQFF
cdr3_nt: TGTGCCAGCAGCGAGCTAGGCGGCAATGAGCAGTTCTTC

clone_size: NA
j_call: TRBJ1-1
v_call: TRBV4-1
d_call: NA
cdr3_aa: CASSQGTAEAFF
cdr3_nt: TGCGCCAGCAGCCAAGGGACAGCCGAAGCTTTCTTT

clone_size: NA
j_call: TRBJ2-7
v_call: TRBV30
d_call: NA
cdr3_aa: CAGDLTGSEQYF
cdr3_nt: TGTGCCGGGGACCTCACAGGGTCCGAGCAGTACTTC

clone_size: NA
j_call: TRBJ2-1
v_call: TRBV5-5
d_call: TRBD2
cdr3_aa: CASTERSGVNEQFF
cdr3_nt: TGTGCCAGCACCGAAAGGAGCGGGGTCAATGAGCAGTTCTTC

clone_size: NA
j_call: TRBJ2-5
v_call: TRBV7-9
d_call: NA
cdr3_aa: CASSPVPGRRQETQYF
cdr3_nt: TGTGCCAGCAGTCCTGTCCCGGGACGTAGACAAGAGACCCAGTACTTC

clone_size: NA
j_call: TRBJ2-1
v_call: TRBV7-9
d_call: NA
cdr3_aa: CASSLGTTEQFF
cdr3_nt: TGTGCCAGCAGCTTGGGGACAACGGAGCAGTTCTTC

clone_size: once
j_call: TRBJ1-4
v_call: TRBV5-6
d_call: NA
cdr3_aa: CASSLVGNEKLFF
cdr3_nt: TGTGCCAGCAGCTTGGTGGGAAATGAAAAACTGTTTTTT

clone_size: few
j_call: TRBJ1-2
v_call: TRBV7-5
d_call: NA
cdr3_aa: CVRSPARVYGYTF
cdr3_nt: TGTGTCAGAAGCCCTGCTCGGGTCTATGGCTACACCTTC

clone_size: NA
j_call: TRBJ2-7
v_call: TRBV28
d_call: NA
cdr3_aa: CASSLGGTYEQYF
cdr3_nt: TGTGCCAGCAGTTTGGGGGGTACCTACGAGCAGTACTTC

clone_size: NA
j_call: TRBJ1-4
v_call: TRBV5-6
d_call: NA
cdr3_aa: CASSSYGGRTNEKLFF
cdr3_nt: TGTGCCAGCAGTTCCTATGGGGGCCGGACTAATGAAAAACTGTTTTTT

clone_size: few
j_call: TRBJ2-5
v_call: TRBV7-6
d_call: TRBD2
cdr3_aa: CASSYLPGGLAGSETQYF
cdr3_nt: TGTGCCAGCAGCTACTTACCGGGGGGACTAGCGGGGTCAGAGACCCAGTACTTC

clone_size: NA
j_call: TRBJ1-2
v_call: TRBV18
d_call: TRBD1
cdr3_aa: CASSTRTGEAPVYGYTF
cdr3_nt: TGTGCCAGCTCAACCCGGACAGGGGAGGCTCCCGTCTATGGCTACACCTTC

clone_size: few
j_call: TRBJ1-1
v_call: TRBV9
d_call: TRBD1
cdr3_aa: CASSANPGGAGKTEAFF
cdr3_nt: TGTGCCAGCAGCGCGAATCCAGGGGGCGCAGGAAAGACTGAAGCTTTCTTT